Shown below are 9 T cell receptor beta chains from a single sample sequenced in a study of blood T cell repertoires in COVID-19 (dated by TCRdb to between 2020 and 2021). The method behind the library was the immunoSEQ multiplex PCR assay. In TCRdb, the immuneACCESS table is reduced to in-frame sequences with V and J assigned. These tables do not hold every clone; where another copy was compared, an unresolved V gene accounts for under half, and the others remain unexplained. This sample is represented by about 160,000 clones; approximately 80% of them were singletons. Jointly, the top ten make up 13% of the sample. Sequenced: peripheral blood. The origin of the receptors is a man in his 70s who had recovered from COVID-19.

The chain couples TRBV6-5 to TRBJ2-7; 9 positions agree with TRBD2. Losses at the gene ends were 4 bases for V and 4 bases for J; bases not matched to a gene: 8. This CDR3 has 15 residues. The germline gives CDR1 MNHEY, CDR2 SVGAGI. The CDR3: CASSSPSREGYEQYF. CDR3 in DNA: TGTGCCAGCAGTTCTCCGTCGCGGGAGGGTTACGAGCAGTACTTC.

The V gene is TRBV5-5, the J gene TRBJ2-5, with 10 bases lining up with TRBD1. J lost 5 bases, V lost 0 bases, and 4 bases had no gene match. Looked up from germline, CDR1 is SGHKS and CDR2 is YYEKEE (reference sequence). This CDR3 has 15 residues. The CDR3 sequence: CASSLEGTGVETQYF. As DNA, the CDR3 is TGTGCCAGCAGCTTGGAAGGGACAGGGGTGGAGACCCAGTACTTC.

This rearrangement joins TRBV5-4 to TRBJ1-2; tentatively, D is TRBD1 (5 bases). CDR3 length: 14 amino acids. Trimming shortened V by 1 base and J by 7 bases, and 14 bases separated the two germline ends. Germline V gene lookup returns CDR1 SGHNT and CDR2 YYREEE (reference sequence). The chain's CDR3 is CASSLYMQGSGYTF. CDR3 in DNA: TGTGCCAGCAGCTTGTATATGCAGGGATCTGGCTACACCTTC.

The CDR3 spells CASSLDDTLPPNTGELFF. In DNA form, the CDR3 reads TGTGCCAGCAGCTTGGACGACACCTTACCCCCGAACACCGGGGAGCTGTTTTTT. This chain joins TRBV5-4 and TRBJ2-2, with no clear D. The V gene's germline CDR1 is SGHNT and CDR2 YYREEE (reference sequence). This CDR3 is built from 18 residues. Trimming shortened V by 0 bases and J by 0 bases, and 15 bases separated the two germline ends.

Only a few counts were recorded for this clone. The chain is built from TRBV6-5 and TRBJ1-5; tentative D call: TRBD1 (6 bases). Germline V gene lookup returns CDR1 MNHEY and CDR2 SVGAGI. V lost 9 bases, J lost 5 bases, and 17 bases lay in between. The CDR3 covers 14 residues. The CDR3, as DNA: TGTGCCAGTGCGTGGGCAGGGGCGGATCAGCCCCAGCATTTT. Encoded protein: CASAWAGADQPQHF.

The genes are TRBV5-8 and TRBJ2-1, with 13 bases aligning to TRBD2. V lost 4 bases and J lost 3; bases outside the gene matches: 4. The CDR3 contains 16 residues. Germline V gives CDR1 SGHTS, CDR2 YDEGEE. This CDR3 is CASSRWTSGSYNEQFF. The CDR3 nucleotides are TGTGCCAGCAGCCGTTGGACTAGCGGGAGCTACAATGAGCAGTTCTTC.

The V call is TRBV5-1, the J call TRBJ1-2; weak D call: TRBD1 (5 bases). The V and J ends lost 0 bases and 9 bases respectively, with 12 bases between them. CDR1 and CDR2 from the germline V gene are SGHRS and YFSETQ. The CDR3 sequence is 13 residues long. The chain's CDR3 is CASSLGRDSSYTF. The CDR3 coding sequence is TGCGCCAGCAGCTTGGGCAGGGATAGTAGCTACACCTTC. The complete variable domain, with remaining parts taken from reference TRBV5-1 and TRBJ1-2, reads KAGVTQTPRYLIKTRGQQVTLSCSPISGHRSVSWYQQTPGQGLQFLFEYFSETQRNKGNFPGRFSGRQFSNSRSEMNVSTLELGDSALYLCASSLGRDSSYTFGSGTRLTVV.

The chain is built from TRBV5-4 and TRBJ2-3, with D unclear. Germline values: CDR1 SGHNT, CDR2 YYREEE (reference sequence). V lost 4 bases and J lost 0, with 18 bases in between. This CDR3 spans 17 amino acids. CDR3 sequence: CASSINPTTASTDTQYF. The CDR3 bases are TGTGCCAGCAGCATCAACCCTACTACCGCTAGCACAGATACGCAGTATTTT. Full variable domain (remainder filled in from reference TRBV5-4 and TRBJ2-3): ETGVTQSPTHLIKTRGQQVTLRCSSQSGHNTVSWYQQALGQGPQFIFQYYREEENGRGNFPPRFSGLQFPNYSSELNVNALELDDSALYLCASSINPTTASTDTQYFGPGTRLTVL.

This chain links TRBV28 with TRBJ2-1; 10 nucleotides align to TRBD2. This CDR3 region has 16 residues. V dropped 7 bases and J dropped 3; count of bases not matched to a gene: 9. Germline CDR1 MDHEN, CDR2 SYDVKM. The CDR3, as DNA: TGTGCCAGCAACCCTAGCGGGAGCAGGATCTACAATGAGCAGTTCTTC. Amino acid sequence: CASNPSGSRIYNEQFF.